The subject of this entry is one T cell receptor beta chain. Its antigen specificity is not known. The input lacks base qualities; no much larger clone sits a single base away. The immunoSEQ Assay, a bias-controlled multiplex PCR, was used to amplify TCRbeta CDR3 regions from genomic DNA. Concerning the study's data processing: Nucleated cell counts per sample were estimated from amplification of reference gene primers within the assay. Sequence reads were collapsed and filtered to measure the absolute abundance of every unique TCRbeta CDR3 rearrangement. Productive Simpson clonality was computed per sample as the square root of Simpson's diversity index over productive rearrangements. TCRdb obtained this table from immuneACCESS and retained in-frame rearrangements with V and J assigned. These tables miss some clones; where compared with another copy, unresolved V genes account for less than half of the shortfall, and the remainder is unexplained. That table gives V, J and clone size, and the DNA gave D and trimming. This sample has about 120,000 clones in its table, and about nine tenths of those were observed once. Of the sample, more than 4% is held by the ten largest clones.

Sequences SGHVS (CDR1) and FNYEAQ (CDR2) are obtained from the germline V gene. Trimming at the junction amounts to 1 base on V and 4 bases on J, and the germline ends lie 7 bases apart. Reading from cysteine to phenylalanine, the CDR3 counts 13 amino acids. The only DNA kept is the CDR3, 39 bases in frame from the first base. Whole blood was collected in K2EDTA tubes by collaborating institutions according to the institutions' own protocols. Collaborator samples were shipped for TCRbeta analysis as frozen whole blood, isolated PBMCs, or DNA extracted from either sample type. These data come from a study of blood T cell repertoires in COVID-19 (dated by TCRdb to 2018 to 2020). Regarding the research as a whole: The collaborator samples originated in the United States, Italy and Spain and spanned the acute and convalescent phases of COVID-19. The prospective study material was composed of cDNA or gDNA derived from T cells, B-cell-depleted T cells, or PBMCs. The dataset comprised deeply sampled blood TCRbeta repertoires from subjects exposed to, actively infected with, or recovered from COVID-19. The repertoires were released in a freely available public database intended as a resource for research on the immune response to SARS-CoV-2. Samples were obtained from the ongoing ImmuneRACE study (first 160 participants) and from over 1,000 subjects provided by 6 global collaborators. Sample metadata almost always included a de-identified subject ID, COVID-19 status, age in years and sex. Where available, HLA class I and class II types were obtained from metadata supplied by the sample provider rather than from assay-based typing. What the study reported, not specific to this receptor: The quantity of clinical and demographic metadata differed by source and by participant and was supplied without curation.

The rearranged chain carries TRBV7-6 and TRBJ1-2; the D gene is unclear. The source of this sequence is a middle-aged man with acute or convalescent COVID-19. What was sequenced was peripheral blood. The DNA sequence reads TGTGCCAGCAGCTTAGGGCAGATCTATGGCTACACCTTC. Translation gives CASSLGQIYGYTF.